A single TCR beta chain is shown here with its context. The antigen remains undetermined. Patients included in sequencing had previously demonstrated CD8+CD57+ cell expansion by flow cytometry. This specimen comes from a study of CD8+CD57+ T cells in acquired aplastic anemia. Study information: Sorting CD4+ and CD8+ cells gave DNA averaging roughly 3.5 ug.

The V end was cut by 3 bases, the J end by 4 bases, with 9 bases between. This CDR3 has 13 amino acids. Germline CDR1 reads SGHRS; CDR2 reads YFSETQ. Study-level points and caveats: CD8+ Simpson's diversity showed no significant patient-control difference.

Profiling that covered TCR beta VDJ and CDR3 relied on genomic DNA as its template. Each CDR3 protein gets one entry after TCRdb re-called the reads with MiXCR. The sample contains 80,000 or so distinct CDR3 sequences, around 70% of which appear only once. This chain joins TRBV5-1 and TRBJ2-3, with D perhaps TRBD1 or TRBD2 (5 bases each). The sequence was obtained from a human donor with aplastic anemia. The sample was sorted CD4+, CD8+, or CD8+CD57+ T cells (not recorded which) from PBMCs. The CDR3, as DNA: TGCGCCAGCAGCTGGGACCTTGCAGATACGCAGTATTTT. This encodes CASSWDLADTQYF.